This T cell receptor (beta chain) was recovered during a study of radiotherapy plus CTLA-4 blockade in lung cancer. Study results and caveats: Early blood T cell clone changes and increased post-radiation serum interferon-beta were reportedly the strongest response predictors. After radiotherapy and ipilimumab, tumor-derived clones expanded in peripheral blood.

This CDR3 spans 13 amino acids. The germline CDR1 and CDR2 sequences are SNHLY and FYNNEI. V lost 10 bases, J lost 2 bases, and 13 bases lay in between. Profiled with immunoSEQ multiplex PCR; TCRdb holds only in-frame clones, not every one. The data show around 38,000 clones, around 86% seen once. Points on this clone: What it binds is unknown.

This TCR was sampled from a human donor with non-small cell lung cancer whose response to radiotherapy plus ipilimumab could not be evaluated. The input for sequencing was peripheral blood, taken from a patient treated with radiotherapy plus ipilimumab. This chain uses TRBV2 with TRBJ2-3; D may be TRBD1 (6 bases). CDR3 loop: CAKQGSSTDTQYF. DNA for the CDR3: TGTGCCAAACAGGGTTCTTCCACAGATACGCAGTATTTT.